Detailed here is one T cell receptor beta chain. Survey-level TCR beta sequencing used the immunoSEQ assay. Assay: immunoSEQ multiplex PCR; the TCRdb copy retains only in-frame clones and omits some. Of approximately 70,000 clones listed, approximately 92% are singletons. V was cut by 6 bases and J by 9 bases, with 21 bases left in between. The CDR3 loop spans 15 amino acids. Germline loops: CDR1 MNHEY, CDR2 SVGEGT. The chain carries TRBV6-2 or TRBV6-3 and TRBJ2-1, with no clear D. The sequenced material came from PBMCs. The TCR comes from a man aged 40-50 years with rheumatoid arthritis. CDR3 residues: CASSLEFFLSREQFF. Here the CDR3 DNA reads TGTGCCAGCAGCCTGGAGTTCTTCCTGTCCCGTGAGCAGTTCTTC.